Reported below is one T cell receptor beta chain. V lost 6 bases and J lost 7, with 13 bases in between. Germline V lookup: CDR1 MDHEN, CDR2 SYDVKM. The CDR3 spans 12 residues. This sample is drawn from a study of T cells of healthy individuals. TCRdb fed the 5' RACE reads into MiXCR, producing one record per CDR3 protein. This sample has 63,000 or so distinct CDR3 sequences, with 15% to 20% found just once. The gene calls are TRBV28 and TRBJ2-7; tentatively, D is TRBD2 (5 bases). The receptor was isolated from a human donor in good health. The CDR3 DNA follows: TGTGCCAGCAGCCCAACTAGACGGGAGCAGTACTTC. It specifies CASSPTRREQYF.